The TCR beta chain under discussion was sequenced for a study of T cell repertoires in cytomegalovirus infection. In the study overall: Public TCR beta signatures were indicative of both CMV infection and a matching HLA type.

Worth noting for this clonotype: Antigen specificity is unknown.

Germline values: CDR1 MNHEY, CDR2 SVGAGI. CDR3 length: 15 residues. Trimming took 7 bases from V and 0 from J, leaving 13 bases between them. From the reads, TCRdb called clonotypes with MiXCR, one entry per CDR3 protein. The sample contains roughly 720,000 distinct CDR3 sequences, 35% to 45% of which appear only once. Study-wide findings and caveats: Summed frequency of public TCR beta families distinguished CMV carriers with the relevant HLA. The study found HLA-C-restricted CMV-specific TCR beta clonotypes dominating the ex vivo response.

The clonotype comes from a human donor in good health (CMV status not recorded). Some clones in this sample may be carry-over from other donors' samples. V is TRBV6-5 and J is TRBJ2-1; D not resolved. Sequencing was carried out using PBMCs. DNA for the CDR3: TGTGCCAGCAAGGCAGAAAGGAGCTCCTACAATGAGCAGTTCTTC. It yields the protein CASKAERSSYNEQFF.